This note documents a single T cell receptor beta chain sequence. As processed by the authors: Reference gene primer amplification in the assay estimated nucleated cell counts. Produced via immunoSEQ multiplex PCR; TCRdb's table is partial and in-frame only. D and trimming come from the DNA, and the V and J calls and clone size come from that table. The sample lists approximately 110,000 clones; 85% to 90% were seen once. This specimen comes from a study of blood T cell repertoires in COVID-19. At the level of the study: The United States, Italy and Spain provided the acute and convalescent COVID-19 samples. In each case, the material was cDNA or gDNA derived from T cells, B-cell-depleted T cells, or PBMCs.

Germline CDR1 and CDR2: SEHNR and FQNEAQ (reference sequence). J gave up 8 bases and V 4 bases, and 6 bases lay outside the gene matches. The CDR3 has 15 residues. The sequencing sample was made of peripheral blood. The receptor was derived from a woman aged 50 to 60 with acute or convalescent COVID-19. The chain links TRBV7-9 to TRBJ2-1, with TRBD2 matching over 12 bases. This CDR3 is CASSSTSGSIDEQFF. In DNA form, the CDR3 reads TGTGCCAGCAGCTCGACTAGCGGGAGTATCGATGAGCAGTTCTTC.